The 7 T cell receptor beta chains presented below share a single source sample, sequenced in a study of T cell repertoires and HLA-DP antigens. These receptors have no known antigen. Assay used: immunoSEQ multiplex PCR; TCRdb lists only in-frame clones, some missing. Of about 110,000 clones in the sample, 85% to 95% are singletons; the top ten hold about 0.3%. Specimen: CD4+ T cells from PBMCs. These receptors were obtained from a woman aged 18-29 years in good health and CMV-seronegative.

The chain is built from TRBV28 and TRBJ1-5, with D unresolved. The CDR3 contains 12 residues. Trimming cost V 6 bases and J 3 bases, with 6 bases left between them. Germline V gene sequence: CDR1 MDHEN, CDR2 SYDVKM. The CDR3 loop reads CASSRNNQPQHF. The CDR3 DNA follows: TGTGCCAGCAGCCGGAACAATCAGCCCCAGCATTTT. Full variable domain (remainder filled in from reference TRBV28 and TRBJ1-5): DVKVTQSSRYLVKRTGEKVFLECVQDMDHENMFWYRQDPGLGLRLIYFSYDVKMKEKGDIPEGYSVSREKKERFSLILESASTNQTSMYLCASSRNNQPQHFGDGTRLSIL.

CDR3 protein: CASSQRSAGYTDTQYF. Written as DNA, the CDR3 is TGCGCCAGCAGCCAACGGTCGGCAGGCTACACAGATACGCAGTATTTT. V usage is TRBV4-1 and J usage is TRBJ2-3, with unresolved D. From germline, CDR1 is MGHRA and CDR2 YSYEKL. The CDR3 has 16 amino acids. V shed 2 bases and J shed 2 bases, with 14 bases lying between them.

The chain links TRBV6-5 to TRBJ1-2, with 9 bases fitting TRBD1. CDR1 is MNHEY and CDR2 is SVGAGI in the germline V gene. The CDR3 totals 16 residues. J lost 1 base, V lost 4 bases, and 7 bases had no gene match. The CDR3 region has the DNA TGTGCCAGCAGTTCCCGGGACAGGGAATTTAACTATGGCTACACCTTC. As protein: CASSSRDREFNYGYTF.

The CDR3 region is CSVERGVGTDTQYF. In DNA form, the CDR3 reads TGCAGCGTTGAACGGGGTGTGGGCACAGATACGCAGTATTTT. The chain carries TRBV29-1 and TRBJ2-3, with TRBD2 as a possible D gene (5 bases). V lost 2 bases, J lost 1 base, and 10 bases lay in between. Germline V gene data show CDR1 as SQVTM and CDR2 as ANQGSEA. The CDR3 consists of 14 residues.

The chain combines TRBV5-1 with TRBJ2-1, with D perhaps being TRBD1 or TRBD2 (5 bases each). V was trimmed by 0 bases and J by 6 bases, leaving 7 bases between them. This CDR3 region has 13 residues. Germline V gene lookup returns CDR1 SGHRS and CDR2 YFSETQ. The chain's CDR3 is CASSLGDLNEQFF. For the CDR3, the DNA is TGCGCCAGCAGCTTGGGGGACCTCAATGAGCAGTTCTTC.

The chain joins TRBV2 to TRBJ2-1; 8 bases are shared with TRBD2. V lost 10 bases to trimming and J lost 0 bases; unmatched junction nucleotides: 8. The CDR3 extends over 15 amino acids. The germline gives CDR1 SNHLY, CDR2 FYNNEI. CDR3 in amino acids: CATITSGVSYNEQFF. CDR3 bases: TGTGCCACCATTACTAGCGGAGTCTCCTACAATGAGCAGTTCTTC.

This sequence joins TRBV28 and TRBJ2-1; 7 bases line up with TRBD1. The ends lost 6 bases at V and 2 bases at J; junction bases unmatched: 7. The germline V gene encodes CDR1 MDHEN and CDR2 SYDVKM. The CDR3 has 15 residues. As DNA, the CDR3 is TGTGCCAGCAGCTCGACAGGGACCACCTACAATGAGCAGTTCTTC. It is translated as CASSSTGTTYNEQFF.